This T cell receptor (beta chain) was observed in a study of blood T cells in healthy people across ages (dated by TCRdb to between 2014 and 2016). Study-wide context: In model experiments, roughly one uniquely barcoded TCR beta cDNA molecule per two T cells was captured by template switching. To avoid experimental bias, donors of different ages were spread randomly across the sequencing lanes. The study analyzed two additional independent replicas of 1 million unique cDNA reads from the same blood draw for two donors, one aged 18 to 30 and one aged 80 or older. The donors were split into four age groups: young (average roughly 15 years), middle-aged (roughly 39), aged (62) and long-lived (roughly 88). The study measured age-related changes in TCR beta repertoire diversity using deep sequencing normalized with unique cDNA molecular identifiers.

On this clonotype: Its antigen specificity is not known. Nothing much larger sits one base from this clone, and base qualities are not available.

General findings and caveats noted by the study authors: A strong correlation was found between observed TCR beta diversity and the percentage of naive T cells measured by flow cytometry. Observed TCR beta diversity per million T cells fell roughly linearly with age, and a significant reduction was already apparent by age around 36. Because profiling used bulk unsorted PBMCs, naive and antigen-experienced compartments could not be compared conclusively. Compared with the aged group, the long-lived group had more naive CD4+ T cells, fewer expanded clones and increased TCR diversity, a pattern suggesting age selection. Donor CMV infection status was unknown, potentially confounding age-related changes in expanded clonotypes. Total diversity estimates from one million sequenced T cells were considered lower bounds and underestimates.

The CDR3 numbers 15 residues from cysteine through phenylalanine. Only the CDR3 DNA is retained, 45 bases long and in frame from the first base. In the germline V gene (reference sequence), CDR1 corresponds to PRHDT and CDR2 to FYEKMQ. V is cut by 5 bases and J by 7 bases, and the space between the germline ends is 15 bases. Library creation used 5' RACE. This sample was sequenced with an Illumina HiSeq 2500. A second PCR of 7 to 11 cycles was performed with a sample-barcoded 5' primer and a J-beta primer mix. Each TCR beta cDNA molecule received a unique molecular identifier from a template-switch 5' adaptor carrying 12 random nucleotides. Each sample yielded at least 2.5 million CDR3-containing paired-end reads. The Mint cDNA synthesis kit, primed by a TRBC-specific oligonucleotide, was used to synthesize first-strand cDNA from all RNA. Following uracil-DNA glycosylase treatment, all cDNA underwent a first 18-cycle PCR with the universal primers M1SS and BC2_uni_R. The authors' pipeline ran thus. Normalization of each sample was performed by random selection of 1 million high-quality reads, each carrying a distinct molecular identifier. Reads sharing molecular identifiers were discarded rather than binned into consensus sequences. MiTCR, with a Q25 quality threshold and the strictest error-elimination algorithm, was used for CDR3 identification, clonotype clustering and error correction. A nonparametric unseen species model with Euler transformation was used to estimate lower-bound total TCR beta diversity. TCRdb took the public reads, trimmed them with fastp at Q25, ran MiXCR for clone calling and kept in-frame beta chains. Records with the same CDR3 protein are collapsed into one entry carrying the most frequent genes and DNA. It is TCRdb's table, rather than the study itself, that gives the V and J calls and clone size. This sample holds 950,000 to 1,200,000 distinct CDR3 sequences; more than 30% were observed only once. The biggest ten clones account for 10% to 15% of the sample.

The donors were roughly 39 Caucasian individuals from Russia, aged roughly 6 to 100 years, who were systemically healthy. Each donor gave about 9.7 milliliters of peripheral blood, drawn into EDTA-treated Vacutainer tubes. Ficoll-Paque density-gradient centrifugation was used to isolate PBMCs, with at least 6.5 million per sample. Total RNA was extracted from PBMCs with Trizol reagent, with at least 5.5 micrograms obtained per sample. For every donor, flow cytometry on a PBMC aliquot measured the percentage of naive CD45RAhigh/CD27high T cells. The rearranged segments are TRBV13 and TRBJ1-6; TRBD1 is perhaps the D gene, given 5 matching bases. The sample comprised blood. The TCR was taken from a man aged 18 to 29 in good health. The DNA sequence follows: TGTGCCAGCAGCCGAGGCGGGACCGCGAATTCACCCCTCCACTTT. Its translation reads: CASSRGGTANSPLHF.